This TCR beta chain was sequenced in a study of T-cell memory formation after mild COVID-19. About the study: Largely, the TCR clusters proved donor specific.

TCRdb reprocessed the 5' RACE reads via MiXCR and lists one record per CDR3 protein. The data contain 150,000 to 200,000 distinct CDR3 sequences, 11% of them seen just once; the ten biggest clones take up less than 4%. This clonotype occurred many times. The TCR sequence derives from a man younger than 35 who had mild COVID-19 (a few samples of this study predate the infection). Cell type and time point are not known. Sequenced: PBMCs or a T cell subset sorted from them (not recorded which).

This CDR3 is CASSVEGRGSLGYTF. In nucleotides, the CDR3 is TGTGCCAGCAGCGTGGAGGGCAGGGGCTCGCTTGGCTACACCTTC. The chain links TRBV9 to TRBJ1-2; possibly TRBD1 for D (6 bases). Germline assignment: CDR1 SGDLS and CDR2 YYNGEE. The ends were cut back, 2 bases at V and 7 bases at J, with 18 bases in the middle. The CDR3 spans 15 residues.